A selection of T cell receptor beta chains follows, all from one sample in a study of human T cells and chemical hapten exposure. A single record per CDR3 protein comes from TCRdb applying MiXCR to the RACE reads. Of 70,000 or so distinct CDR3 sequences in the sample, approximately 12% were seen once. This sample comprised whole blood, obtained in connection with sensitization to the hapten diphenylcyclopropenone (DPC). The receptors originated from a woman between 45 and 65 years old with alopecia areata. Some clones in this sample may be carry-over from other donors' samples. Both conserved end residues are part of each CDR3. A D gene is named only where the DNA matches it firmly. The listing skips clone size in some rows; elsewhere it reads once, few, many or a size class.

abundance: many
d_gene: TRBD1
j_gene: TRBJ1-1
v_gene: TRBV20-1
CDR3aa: CSARGQWNTEAFF
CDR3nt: TGCAGTGCGAGGGGACAGTGGAACACTGAAGCTTTCTTT

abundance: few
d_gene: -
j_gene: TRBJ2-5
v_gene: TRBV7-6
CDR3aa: CASSAASAQYF
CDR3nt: TGTGCCAGCAGCGCGGCCTCGGCCCAGTACTTC

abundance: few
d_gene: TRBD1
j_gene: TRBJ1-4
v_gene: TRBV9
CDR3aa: CASSATGAREKLFF
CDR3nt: TGTGCCAGCAGCGCGACAGGGGCGCGGGAAAAACTGTTTTTT

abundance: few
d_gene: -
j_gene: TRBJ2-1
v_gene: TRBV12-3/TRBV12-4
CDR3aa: CASSLVSEKQFF
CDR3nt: TGTGCCAGCAGTTTAGTGTCCGAAAAGCAGTTCTTC

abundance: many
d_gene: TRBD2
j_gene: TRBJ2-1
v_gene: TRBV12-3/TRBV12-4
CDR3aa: CASSSVAGGYNEQFF
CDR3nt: TGTGCCAGCAGTTCCGTAGCGGGGGGCTACAATGAGCAGTTCTTC

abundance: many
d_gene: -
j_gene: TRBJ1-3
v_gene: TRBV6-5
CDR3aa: CASSYCQVTIF
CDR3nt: TGTGCCAGCAGTTACTGTCAGGTGACAATTTTT

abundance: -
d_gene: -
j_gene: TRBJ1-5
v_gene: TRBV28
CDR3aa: CALANSNQPQHF
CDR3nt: TGTGCCCTAGCTAATAGCAATCAGCCCCAGCATTTT

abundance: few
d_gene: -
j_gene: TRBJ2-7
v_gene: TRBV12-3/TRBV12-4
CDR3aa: CASSLGGVEQYF
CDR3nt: TGTGCCAGCAGTTTAGGAGGGGTCGAGCAGTACTTC

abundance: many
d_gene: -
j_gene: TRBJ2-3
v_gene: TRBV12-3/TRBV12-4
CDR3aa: CASSSAGIASDTQYF
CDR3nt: TGTGCCAGCAGTTCCGCCGGGATCGCTTCGGATACGCAGTATTTT

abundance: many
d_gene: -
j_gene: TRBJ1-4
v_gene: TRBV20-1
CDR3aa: CSAAGVEGADNEKLFF
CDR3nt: TGCAGTGCCGCCGGGGTAGAAGGAGCAGATAATGAAAAACTGTTTTTT

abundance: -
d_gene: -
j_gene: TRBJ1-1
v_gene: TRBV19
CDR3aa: CASSPSRSPEAFF
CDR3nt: TGTGCCAGTAGCCCCAGCAGGAGCCCTGAAGCTTTCTTT

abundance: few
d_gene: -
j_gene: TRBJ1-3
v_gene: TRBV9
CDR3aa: CASASPGNSGNTIYF
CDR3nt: TGTGCCAGCGCCTCTCCCGGGAACTCTGGAAACACCATATATTTT

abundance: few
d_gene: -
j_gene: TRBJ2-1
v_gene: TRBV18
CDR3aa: CASSPASSYNEQFF
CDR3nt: TGTGCCAGCTCACCTGCGAGCTCCTACAATGAGCAGTTCTTC

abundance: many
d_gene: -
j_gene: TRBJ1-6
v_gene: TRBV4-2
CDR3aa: CASSRIGDQGYSPLHF
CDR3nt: TGTGCCAGCAGCCGGATCGGAGACCAGGGCTATTCACCCCTCCACTTT

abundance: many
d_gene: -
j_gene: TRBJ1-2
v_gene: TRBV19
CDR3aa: CASSVRQVGGYTF
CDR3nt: TGTGCCAGTAGCGTTCGGCAGGTTGGTGGCTACACCTTC

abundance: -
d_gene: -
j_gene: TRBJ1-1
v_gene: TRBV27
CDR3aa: CASRRGNEAFF
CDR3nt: TGTGCCAGCAGGCGTGGGAATGAAGCTTTCTTT

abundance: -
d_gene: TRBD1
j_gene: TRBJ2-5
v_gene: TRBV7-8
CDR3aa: CASSSGQVVQETQYF
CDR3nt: TGTGCCAGCAGCTCCGGACAGGTTGTACAAGAGACCCAGTACTTC

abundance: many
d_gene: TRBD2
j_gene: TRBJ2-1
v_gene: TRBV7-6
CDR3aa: CASSLGLAGGIPLSGSSYNEQFF
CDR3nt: TGTGCCAGCAGCTTAGGACTAGCGGGAGGGATACCCTTAAGCGGCAGCTCCTACAATGAGCAGTTCTTC

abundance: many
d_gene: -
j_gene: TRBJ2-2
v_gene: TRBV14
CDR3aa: CASSQDLDGELFF
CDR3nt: TGTGCCAGCAGCCAAGACTTAGACGGGGAGCTGTTTTTT

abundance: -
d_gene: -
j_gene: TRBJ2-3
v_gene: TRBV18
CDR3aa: CASSPCALGTDTQYF
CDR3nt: TGTGCCAGCTCACCATGTGCGCTAGGCACAGATACGCAGTATTTT

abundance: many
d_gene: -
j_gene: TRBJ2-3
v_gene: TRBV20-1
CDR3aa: CSAREDLSDTQYF
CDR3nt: TGCAGTGCTAGAGAGGACCTCTCAGATACGCAGTATTTT

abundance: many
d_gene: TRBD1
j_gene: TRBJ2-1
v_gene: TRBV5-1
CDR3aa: CASSPGTGIYNEQFF
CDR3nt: TGCGCCAGCAGCCCGGGGACAGGAATATACAATGAGCAGTTCTTC

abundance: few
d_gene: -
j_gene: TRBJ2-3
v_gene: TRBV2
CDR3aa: CASSEFEGASGTDTQYF
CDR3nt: TGTGCCAGCAGTGAATTCGAAGGGGCTAGCGGCACAGATACGCAGTATTTT

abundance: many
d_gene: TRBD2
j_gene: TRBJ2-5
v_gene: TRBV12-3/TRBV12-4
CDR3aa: CASSTSLAGVLETQYF
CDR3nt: TGTGCCAGCAGTACAAGTCTAGCGGGAGTTCTTGAGACCCAGTACTTC

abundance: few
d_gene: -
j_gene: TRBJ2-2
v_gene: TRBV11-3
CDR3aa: CASQAEVTGELFF
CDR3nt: TGTGCCAGCCAAGCGGAAGTCACCGGGGAGCTGTTTTTT

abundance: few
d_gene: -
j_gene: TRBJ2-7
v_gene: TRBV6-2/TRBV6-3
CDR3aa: CASSYSSGGPYEQYF
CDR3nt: TGTGCCAGCAGTTACTCGAGTGGGGGGCCTTACGAGCAGTACTTC

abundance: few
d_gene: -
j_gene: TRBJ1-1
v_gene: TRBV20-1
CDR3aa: CSARGDGGRNTEAFF
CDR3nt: TGCAGTGCTAGAGGGGATGGGGGCCGGAACACTGAAGCTTTCTTT

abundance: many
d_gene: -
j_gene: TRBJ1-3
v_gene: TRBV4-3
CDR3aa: CASSQVAGNTIYF
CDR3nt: TGCGCCAGCAGCCAAGTTGCTGGAAACACCATATATTTT

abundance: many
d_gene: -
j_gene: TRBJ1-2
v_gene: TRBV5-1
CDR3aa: CASSLGYTGFGYTF
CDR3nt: TGCGCCAGCAGCTTGGGCTATACAGGGTTCGGCTACACCTTC

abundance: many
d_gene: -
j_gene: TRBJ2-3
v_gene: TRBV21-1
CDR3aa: CASTRTVF
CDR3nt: TGTGCCAGCACCAGGACTGTTTTT

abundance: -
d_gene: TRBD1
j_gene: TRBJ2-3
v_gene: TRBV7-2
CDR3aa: CASSRHRGLTDTQYF
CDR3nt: TGTGCCAGCAGCCGACATAGGGGGCTTACAGATACGCAGTATTTT

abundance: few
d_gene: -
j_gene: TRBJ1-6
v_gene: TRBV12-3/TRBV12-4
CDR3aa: CASSLDVGGYSPLHF
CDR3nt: TGTGCCAGCAGTTTAGATGTGGGGGGCTATTCACCCCTCCACTTT

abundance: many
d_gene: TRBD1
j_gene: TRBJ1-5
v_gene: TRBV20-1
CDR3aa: CSAGPPGTGGAQPQHF
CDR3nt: TGCAGTGCTGGACCTCCCGGGACAGGGGGCGCGCAGCCCCAGCATTTT

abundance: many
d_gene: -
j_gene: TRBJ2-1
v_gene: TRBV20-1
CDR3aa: CSAVTAASSYNEQFF
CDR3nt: TGCAGTGCTGTTACGGCAGCGAGCTCCTACAATGAGCAGTTCTTC

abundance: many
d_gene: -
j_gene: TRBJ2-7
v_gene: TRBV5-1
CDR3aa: CASSLEGDEQYF
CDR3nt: TGCGCCAGCAGCTTGGAGGGGGACGAGCAGTACTTC

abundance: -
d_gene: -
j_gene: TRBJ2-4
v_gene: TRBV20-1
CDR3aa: CSARIDMNIQYF
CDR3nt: TGCAGTGCTAGAATAGACATGAACATTCAGTACTTC

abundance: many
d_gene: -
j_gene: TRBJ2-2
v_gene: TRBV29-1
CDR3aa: CSVRDSGELFF
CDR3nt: TGCAGCGTTCGGGACTCCGGGGAGCTGTTTTTT

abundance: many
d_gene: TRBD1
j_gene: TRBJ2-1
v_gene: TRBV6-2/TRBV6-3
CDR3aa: CASRRQGSYNEQFF
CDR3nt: TGTGCCAGCAGGCGACAGGGCAGTTACAATGAGCAGTTCTTC

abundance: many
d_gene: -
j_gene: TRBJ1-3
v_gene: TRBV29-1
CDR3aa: CSVARGGSSGNTIYF
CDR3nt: TGCAGCGTTGCGAGAGGCGGGAGCTCTGGAAACACCATATATTTT

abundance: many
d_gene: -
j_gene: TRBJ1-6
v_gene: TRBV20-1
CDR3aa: CSARGSRGVNSPLHF
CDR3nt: TGCAGTGCTAGAGGGTCACGGGGGGTTAATTCACCCCTCCACTTT

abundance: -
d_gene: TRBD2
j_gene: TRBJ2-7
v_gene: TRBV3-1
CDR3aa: CASRPTSGGSPPYEQYF
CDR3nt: TGTGCCAGCAGACCGACTAGCGGGGGGTCCCCCCCCTACGAGCAGTACTTC

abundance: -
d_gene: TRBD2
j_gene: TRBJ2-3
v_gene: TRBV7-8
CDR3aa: CASRLAGGARDTQYF
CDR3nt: TGTGCCAGCAGGCTAGCGGGGGGGGCGCGGGATACGCAGTATTTT

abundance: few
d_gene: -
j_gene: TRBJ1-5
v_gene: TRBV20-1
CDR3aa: CSASLNRLRNQPQHF
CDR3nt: TGCAGTGCTAGTTTAAACAGACTTAGAAATCAGCCCCAGCATTTT

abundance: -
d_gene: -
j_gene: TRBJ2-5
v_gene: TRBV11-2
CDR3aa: CASSLDYGGTQYF
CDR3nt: TGTGCCAGCAGCTTAGACTATGGCGGGACCCAGTACTTC

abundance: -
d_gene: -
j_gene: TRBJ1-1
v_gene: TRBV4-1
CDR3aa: CASSQDWVLRREAFF
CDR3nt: TGCGCCAGCAGCCAAGATTGGGTCCTCCGCAGGGAAGCTTTCTTT

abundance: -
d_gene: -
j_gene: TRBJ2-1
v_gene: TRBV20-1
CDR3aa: CSARGSVNYNEQFF
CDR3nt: TGCAGTGCTAGGGGAAGCGTGAACTACAATGAGCAGTTCTTC

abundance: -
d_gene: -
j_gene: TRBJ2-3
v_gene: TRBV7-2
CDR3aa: CASSSGFSDTQYF
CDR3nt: TGTGCCAGCAGCTCAGGGTTTTCGGATACGCAGTATTTT

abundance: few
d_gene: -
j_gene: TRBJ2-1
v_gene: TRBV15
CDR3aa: CATSPVRDGLHNEQFF
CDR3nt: TGTGCCACCAGCCCCGTCCGGGATGGACTACACAATGAGCAGTTCTTC

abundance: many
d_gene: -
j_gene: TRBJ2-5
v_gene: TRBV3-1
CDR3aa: CASSQLGGRETQYF
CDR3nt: TGTGCCAGCAGCCAGCTGGGAGGAAGAGAGACCCAGTACTTC

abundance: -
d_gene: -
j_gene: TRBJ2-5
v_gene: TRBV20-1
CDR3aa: CRPRIETQYF
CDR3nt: TGCAGACCCCGAATCGAGACCCAGTACTTC

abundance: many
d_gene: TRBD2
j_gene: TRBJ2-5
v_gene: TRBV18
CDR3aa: CASSPLAGRGPETQYF
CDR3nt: TGTGCCAGCTCGCCCCTAGCGGGTAGAGGTCCAGAGACCCAGTACTTC

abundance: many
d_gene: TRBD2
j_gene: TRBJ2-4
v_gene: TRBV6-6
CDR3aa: CASSSSGLAKNIQYF
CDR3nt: TGTGCCAGCAGTTCTAGCGGTCTAGCCAAAAACATTCAGTACTTC

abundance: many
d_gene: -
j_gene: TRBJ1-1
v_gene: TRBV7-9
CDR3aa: CASSLYPNSEAFF
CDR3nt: TGTGCCAGCAGCTTATACCCGAACTCAGAAGCTTTCTTT

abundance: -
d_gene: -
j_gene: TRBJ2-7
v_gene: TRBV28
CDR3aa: CASSFRREQYF
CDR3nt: TGTGCCAGCAGTTTTCGTAGGGAGCAGTACTTC

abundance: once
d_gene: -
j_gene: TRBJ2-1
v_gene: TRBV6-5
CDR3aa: CASMGRSAVNEQFF
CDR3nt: TGTGCCAGCATGGGGCGGAGTGCTGTGAATGAGCAGTTCTTC

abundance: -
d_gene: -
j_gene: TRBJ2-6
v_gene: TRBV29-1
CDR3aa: CSVAGTGANVLTF
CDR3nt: TGCAGCGTTGCAGGGACTGGGGCCAACGTCCTGACTTTC

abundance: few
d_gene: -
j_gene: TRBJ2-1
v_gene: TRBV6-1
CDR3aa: CASSNSGYNEQFF
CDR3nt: TGTGCCAGCAGCAACTCAGGGTACAATGAGCAGTTCTTC